This T cell receptor (beta chain) was observed in a study of human T cells and chemical hapten exposure. Study as a whole: Mainly, slight library volume differences in the pool made TCR yields vary.

Whole-study findings and limits: Compared with pre-sensitization or healthy control sets, expanded TCRs clustered more.

Noted time point: patch test 3, about 24 weeks after DPC sensitization. Treatment noted: therapeutic diphenylcyclopropenone sensitization with weekly scalp DPC. Alopecia patients, 18 to 70 years old and DPC-suitable, served as donors. As regards this clonotype: The antigen is not known.

The germline V and J ends were trimmed by 6 bases and 8 bases, with 16 bases remaining between them. The CDR3 is 14 residues long. In TCRdb, the RACE reads were re-called with MiXCR into one record per CDR3 protein. The sample lists about 160,000 distinct CDR3 sequences, roughly 25% occurring once. This sequence joins TRBV12-3 or TRBV12-4 and TRBJ1-4; tentative D call: TRBD1 (5 bases). This TCR came from a woman between 18 and 29 years old with alopecia areata. Some clones in this sample may be carry-over from other donors' samples. The sample was whole blood, taken in connection with sensitization to the hapten diphenylcyclopropenone (DPC). CDR3 DNA: TGTGCCAGCAGCCCCACGGGGACGAGCGAAAAACTGTTTTTT. Protein product: CASSPTGTSEKLFF.